The source of this T cell receptor beta chain is a study of T cell responses to AZD1222 COVID-19 vaccine. The overall study: Samples with a second dose at about 4 or about 12 weeks were pooled together.

About this clone: As yet, its antigen is unknown.

Profiling relied on immunoSEQ multiplex PCR, and the TCRdb table lists in-frame clones only, not all of them. The repertoire holds about 84,000 clones, with 70% to 90% as singletons. Study-wide findings and caveats: Regions 160-218 and 743-854 dominated among vaccine-associated CD4 TCRs spanning spike. Repertoires were obtained solely post-peak T cell response.

V trimming: 1 base; J trimming: 2 bases; junction bases outside the gene matches: 9. The CDR3 sequence is 17 residues long. Germline lookup yields CDR1 SNHLY and CDR2 FYNNEI. The chain has TRBV2 and TRBJ2-5; TRBD2 aligns across 8 bases. This TCR was recovered from an adult in good health. Sequenced here: peripheral blood, sampled on day 0 of AZD1222 vaccination. The CDR3 region is CASSEVVGLGGQETQYF. The CDR3 nucleotides read TGTGCCAGCAGTGAAGTGGTGGGACTAGGGGGGCAAGAGACCCAGTACTTC.